These 9 T cell receptor beta chains originate from one sample sequenced in a study of monozygotic twins with inflammatory bowel disease. TCRdb re-called the 5' RACE reads; every CDR3 protein appears as one record, without DNA. Recorded for this sample: 300,000 to 400,000 distinct CDR3 sequences. Sequencing was performed on blood. The receptors derive from a human donor with ulcerative colitis or Crohn's disease, or a healthy co-twin of an affected twin (not recorded which).

This chain links TRBV15 with TRBJ2-1; TCRdb gives TRBD2 as the D gene, but with no DNA this cannot be confirmed. The CDR3 has 15 amino acids. The germline V gene encodes CDR1 LNHNV and CDR2 YYDKDF (reference sequence). This chain's CDR3 is CATSRETGRDDEQFF.

The V call is TRBV30, the J call TRBJ2-5; TCRdb indicates TRBD1, and absent DNA this call remains unverified. The germline V gene encodes CDR1 GTSNPN and CDR2 SVGIG (reference sequence). The CDR3 runs 13 residues. CDR3 residues: CAWRVRGQETQYF.

V is TRBV7-8 and J is TRBJ1-1; TCRdb selects TRBD1, and the lack of DNA leaves this call unchecked. The germline V gene encodes CDR1 SGHVS and CDR2 FQNEAQ. The length of the CDR3 is 18 residues. This chain's CDR3 is CASRPRGFRGNMNTEAFF.

This chain uses TRBV28 with TRBJ1-2; the TRBD1 assignment by TCRdb is unverifiable without DNA. Germline V gives CDR1 MDHEN, CDR2 SYDVKM. The CDR3 runs to 11 residues. The CDR3 spells CASSQRTGVNF.

The genes are TRBV9 and TRBJ2-5; with no DNA, the TCRdb D assignment of TRBD1 cannot be verified. Germline assignment: CDR1 SGDLS and CDR2 YYNGEE. This CDR3 has 14 amino acids. CDR3 amino acids: CASSVVDSQETQYF.

V is TRBV18 and J is TRBJ2-1. The V gene's germline CDR1 is KGHSH and CDR2 LQKENI. There are 16 residues in the CDR3. CDR3 sequence reads: CASSPVGGTPYNEQFF.

The chain couples TRBV5-1 to TRBJ2-5; absent DNA, TCRdb's TRBD1 call cannot be checked. The CDR3 has 14 amino acids. Per germline, CDR1 SGHRS and CDR2 YFSETQ. CDR3 in amino acids: CASSLWTGGETQYF.

The rearrangement uses TRBV5-1 and TRBJ2-7; without DNA, the TCRdb call of TRBD1 cannot be checked. The CDR3 loop spans 15 amino acids. Germline-derived CDR1 and CDR2 are SGHRS and YFSETQ. CDR3 in amino acids: CASSLTGQGGYEQYF.

The chain recombines TRBV19 with TRBJ1-5; as DNA is missing, the TRBD1 call by TCRdb cannot be tested. Germline assignment: CDR1 LNHDA and CDR2 SQIVND (reference sequence). The CDR3 loop spans 17 amino acids. CDR3 loop: CATLSGQGTHFNQPQHF.